These 28 T cell receptor beta chains were all obtained from the same sample, sequenced in a study of blood T cell repertoires in COVID-19. The method was immunoSEQ multiplex PCR; TCRdb's version includes in-frame clones alone and lacks a portion of them. The sample shows 100,000 to 150,000 clones, approximately 83% of them seen only once. The material sequenced was peripheral blood. Every receptor here comes from a man in his 60s with acute or convalescent COVID-19.

This chain uses TRBV5-1 with TRBJ2-2; 12 bases fit TRBD2. With 1 base clipped from V and 3 bases from J, the junction kept 1 base outside the gene matches. Germline assignment: CDR1 SGHRS and CDR2 YFSETQ. The CDR3 sequence is 16 residues long. CDR3 coding DNA: TGCGCCAGCAGCTTGAGGACTAGCGGGGACACCGGGGAGCTGTTTTTT. Translated: CASSLRTSGDTGELFF.

V and J are TRBV29-1 and TRBJ1-3; 7 bases are a match to TRBD1. Trimming cost V 7 bases and J 4 bases; bases outside gene matches: 13. Germline assignment: CDR1 SQVTM and CDR2 ANQGSEA. The CDR3 extends over 15 amino acids. This chain's CDR3 is CSASHQGVSGNTIYF. In DNA form, the CDR3 reads TGCAGCGCAAGTCATCAGGGGGTCTCGGGAAACACCATATATTTT. The variable domain in full, with the rest retrieved from reference TRBV29-1 and TRBJ1-3, is SAVISQKPSRDICQRGTSLTIQCQVDSQVTMMFWYRQQPGQSLTLIATANQGSEATYESGFVIDKFPISRPNLTFSTLTVSNMSPEDSSIYLCSASHQGVSGNTIYFGEGSWLTVV.

The chain has TRBV28 and TRBJ2-7; TRBD1 matches at 12 bases. This CDR3 contains 15 residues. V shed 7 bases and J 4 bases; nucleotides not matched to a gene: 8. The V gene's germline CDR1 is MDHEN and CDR2 SYDVKM. The CDR3 loop reads CASIPGTGGPYEQYF. The CDR3 bases are TGTGCCAGCATCCCAGGGACAGGGGGCCCTTACGAGCAGTACTTC.

V usage is TRBV27 and J usage is TRBJ2-7, with 10 bases lining up with TRBD2. Looked up from germline, CDR1 is MNHEY and CDR2 is SMNVEV (reference sequence). V was clipped by 6 bases and J by 0 bases; unmatched bases: 8. The CDR3 totals 16 residues. CDR3 protein: CASSPRRTSGSYEQYF. In DNA, the CDR3 is TGTGCCAGCAGCCCCCGCAGGACTAGCGGCTCCTACGAGCAGTACTTC.

The CDR3 DNA follows: TGTGCCAGCAGCTTAGTCACAGTGAACACTGAAGCTTTCTTT. Encoded protein: CASSLVTVNTEAFF. The chain employs TRBV7-2 and TRBJ1-1; D remains unclear. CDR3 length: 14 residues. V was cut by 1 base and J by 0 bases, with 6 bases left in between. Germline assignment: CDR1 SGHTA and CDR2 FQGNSA.

A single count supports this clone. The chain couples TRBV30 to TRBJ2-7, with TRBD2 matching over 7 bases. Trimming took 8 bases from V and 8 from J; bases not matched to a gene: 9. Germline CDR1 reads GTSNPN; CDR2 reads SVGIG (reference sequence). This CDR3 region has 11 residues. The CDR3: CALRRGDKQYF. CDR3 nucleotides: TGTGCCCTCAGACGGGGGGATAAGCAGTACTTC.

The V and J genes are TRBV5-1 and TRBJ2-5; TRBD1 matches 7 bases. The CDR3 contains 15 residues. The germline CDR1 and CDR2 sequences are SGHRS and YFSETQ. V shed 2 bases and J 5 bases; nucleotides not matched to a gene: 9. The CDR3 is CASSLKEGRGETQYF. The CDR3 DNA reads TGCGCCAGCAGCTTAAAAGAGGGCAGGGGGGAGACCCAGTACTTC.

The CDR3 here is CASSALDRSNEKLFF. CDR3 DNA: TGTGCCAGCAGCGCCTTGGACAGAAGTAATGAAAAACTGTTTTTT. The gene calls are TRBV9 and TRBJ1-4; tentative D call: TRBD1 (6 bases). Trimming stripped 3 bases from V and 4 bases from J, with 13 bases between. Germline V gives CDR1 SGDLS, CDR2 YYNGEE. The CDR3 extends over 15 amino acids.

This clone was seen a single time. The chain combines TRBV5-1 with TRBJ2-7; 9 bases map to TRBD2. Trimming at V came to 0 bases and at J to 3 bases, leaving 10 bases not matched to a gene. Per the germline V gene, CDR1 is SGHRS and CDR2 is YFSETQ. This CDR3 is 17 amino acids long. The CDR3 DNA is TGCGCCAGCAGCTTGGAGACTAGCGGAGGGGCCGTCTACGAGCAGTACTTC. This encodes CASSLETSGGAVYEQYF.

J is TRBJ2-2 and V is TRBV10-3; 7 bases are shared with TRBD2. Germline CDR1 is ENHRY and CDR2 is SYGVKD. V shed 8 bases and J 1 base; nucleotides not matched to a gene: 7. The length of the CDR3 is 15 residues. CDR3 nucleotides: TGTGCCATCGGGGGGGAGAACAGGAACACCGGGGAGCTGTTTTTT. It is translated as CAIGGENRNTGELFF.

This clone showed up just a few times. V usage is TRBV19 and J usage is TRBJ1-2; 8 positions agree with TRBD1. This CDR3 contains 15 residues. Unmatched junction bases numbered 9, after V lost 4 bases and J lost 5 bases. Germline V lookup: CDR1 LNHDA, CDR2 SQIVND (reference sequence). The CDR3 region is CASSTATQGAYGYTF. The CDR3 DNA reads TGTGCCAGTAGTACCGCGACGCAGGGGGCTTATGGCTACACCTTC.

The chain recombines TRBV18 with TRBJ2-5; the match to TRBD2 covers 14 bases. V was pared by 3 bases and J by 2 bases, with 2 bases of the junction left unmatched. The CDR3 consists of 16 residues. In germline, CDR1 is KGHSH, CDR2 LQKENI. CDR3 sequence: CASSPRLAGGQETQYF. The CDR3 DNA is TGTGCCAGCTCACCCAGACTAGCGGGAGGGCAAGAGACCCAGTACTTC.

The chain uses TRBV5-1 and TRBJ1-2; no clear D gene. The CDR3 runs to 14 residues. The germline V gene has CDR1 SGHRS and CDR2 YFSETQ. V was pared by 4 bases and J by 3 bases, with 13 bases between. The CDR3 loop reads CASSPTPSDYGYTF. In DNA form, the CDR3 reads TGCGCCAGCAGCCCGACTCCCTCAGACTATGGCTACACCTTC.

This clone was observed many times. The V call is TRBV19, the J call TRBJ2-7; possibly TRBD1 for D (5 bases). This CDR3 region has 15 residues. Germline V gene data show CDR1 as LNHDA and CDR2 as SQIVND (reference sequence). Trimming pared 2 bases from V and 2 bases from J, leaving 13 bases between. The CDR3 bases are TGTGCCAGTAGTATACGTCCAGGGATGACCTACGAGCAGTACTTC. This gives the protein CASSIRPGMTYEQYF.

The V gene is TRBV11-2, the J gene TRBJ2-5; 7 bases are shared with TRBD2. In germline, CDR1 is SGHAT, CDR2 FQNNGV. The CDR3 spans 15 residues. The V gene end was trimmed by 6 bases and the J gene end by 4 bases; junction bases not matched to a gene: 11. In nucleotides, the CDR3 is TGTGCCAGCAGTCAAAAAGGACTAGTTGGAGAGACCCAGTACTTC. Its translation is CASSQKGLVGETQYF. Full variable domain (remainder filled in from reference TRBV11-2 and TRBJ2-5): EAGVAQSPRYKIIEKRQSVAFWCNPISGHATLYWYQQILGQGPKLLIQFQNNGVVDDSQLPKDRFSAERLKGVDSTLKIQPAKLEDSAVYLCASSQKGLVGETQYFGPGTRLLVL.

The chain links TRBV5-1 to TRBJ2-3, with D maybe TRBD2 (6 bases). Germline CDR1 and CDR2: SGHRS and YFSETQ. Trimming left V 3 bases short and J 6 bases short, with 20 bases between. CDR3 size: 16 residues. For the CDR3, the DNA is TGCGCCAGCAGCTCCTCTAGGACGGACTATTCGGATACGCAGTATTTT. Translated, it gives CASSSSRTDYSDTQYF.

This clone was counted a single time. The chain joins TRBV27 to TRBJ1-6; 7 nucleotides line up with TRBD1. Per the germline V gene, CDR1 is MNHEY and CDR2 is SMNVEV (reference sequence). The CDR3 is made up of 13 amino acids. Germline trimming cut 3 bases from V and 10 bases from J; bases unmatched to any gene: 3. This CDR3 is CASSLGQLSPLHF. The DNA of the CDR3 is TGTGCCAGCAGTTTGGGACAGTTGTCACCCCTCCACTTT.

CDR3 protein: CASSPPGRAGGTDTQYF. As DNA, the CDR3 is TGTGCCAGCAGCCCGCCCGGGCGAGCGGGTGGCACAGATACGCAGTATTTT. The rearrangement links TRBV5-4 to TRBJ2-3; possibly TRBD2 for D (6 bases). This CDR3 region has 17 residues. Germline assignment: CDR1 SGHNT and CDR2 YYREEE (reference sequence). The V end lost 4 bases, the J end lost 1 base, and 19 bases lay between the germline ends. The whole variable domain, filled in from reference TRBV5-4 and TRBJ2-3, reads ETGVTQSPTHLIKTRGQQVTLRCSSQSGHNTVSWYQQALGQGPQFIFQYYREEENGRGNFPPRFSGLQFPNYSSELNVNALELDDSALYLCASSPPGRAGGTDTQYFGPGTRLTVL.

V gene TRBV2 combines with J gene TRBJ2-1; tentative D call: TRBD1 (6 bases). The germline gives CDR1 SNHLY, CDR2 FYNNEI. V was shortened by 6 bases and J by 6 bases, with 12 bases between the two germline ends. This CDR3 is built from 13 residues. This CDR3 reads CASSRQEPNEQFF. The CDR3 coding sequence is TGTGCCAGCAGCAGACAGGAACCCAATGAGCAGTTCTTC.

In this sample, this clone turned up a few times. This sequence joins TRBV7-9 and TRBJ2-2; TRBD1 is a possible D gene (6 bases). The ends were cut back, 4 bases at V and 4 bases at J, with 19 bases in the middle. CDR1 and CDR2 (germline): SEHNR, FQNEAQ (reference sequence). The CDR3 has 17 amino acids. The DNA for the CDR3 is TGTGCCAGCAGCTGGGGAAACAGGGACGGGTTCACCGGGGAGCTGTTTTTT. This translates into CASSWGNRDGFTGELFF.

This clone is medium-sized in the sample. The V and J genes are TRBV20-1 and TRBJ2-5; a weak D match, TRBD2 (6 bases). Germline V gene sequence: CDR1 DFQATT, CDR2 SNEGSKA (reference sequence). The CDR3 is made up of 12 amino acids. V was shortened by 3 bases and J by 7 bases, with 12 bases between the two germline ends. CDR3 nucleotide sequence: TGCAGTGCTAGTGTAGCGGAGGTGACCCAGTACTTC. Translated: CSASVAEVTQYF.

The gene calls are TRBV28 and TRBJ2-3, with TRBD2 matching over 8 bases. Germline V lookup: CDR1 MDHEN, CDR2 SYDVKM. Losses at the gene ends were 6 bases for V and 1 base for J; bases not matched to a gene: 6. The CDR3 is made up of 15 amino acids. The CDR3 DNA reads as TGTGCCAGCAGAAAACCGGGACTAGGCACAGATACGCAGTATTTT. Translating gives CASRKPGLGTDTQYF.

V and J are TRBV24-1 and TRBJ1-2; TRBD1 might be the D (6 bases). CDR1 and CDR2 (germline): KGHDR, SFDVKD. V lost 6 bases to trimming and J lost 4 bases, with 14 bases between them. The CDR3 totals 14 residues. CDR3 sequence: CATSNIGQTYGYTF. The CDR3 DNA sequence: TGTGCCACCAGTAATATAGGACAGACCTATGGCTACACCTTC.

The count of this clone is one. The rearrangement uses TRBV9 and TRBJ2-7; 10 nucleotides match TRBD1. Germline CDR1 reads SGDLS; CDR2 reads YYNGEE. This CDR3 spans 15 amino acids. Trimming took 1 base from V and 6 from J; bases not matched to a gene: 7. The CDR3 spells CASSVSGTGDSEQYF. The CDR3 region has the DNA TGTGCCAGCAGCGTAAGTGGGACAGGGGATTCCGAGCAGTACTTC.

V gene TRBV4-1 combines with J gene TRBJ1-4; no reliable D call. Between the trimmed V and J ends, which lost 3 bases and 0 bases, there was a span of 8 bases. There are 15 residues in the CDR3. Germline assignment: CDR1 MGHRA and CDR2 YSYEKL. The CDR3 here is CASSQSPATNEKLFF. The CDR3 bases are TGCGCCAGCAGCCAGAGCCCCGCAACTAATGAAAAACTGTTTTTT.

The DNA for the CDR3 is TGCGCCAGCAGCTTGGCGAGCAATGAGCAGTTCTTC. It is translated as CASSLASNEQFF. The chain employs TRBV5-1 and TRBJ2-1, with unresolved D. Germline V CDR1 and CDR2: SGHRS, YFSETQ. V was pared by 0 bases and J by 6 bases, with 4 bases between. There are 12 residues in the CDR3.

V gene TRBV2 combines with J gene TRBJ2-7; TRBD2 aligns across 11 bases. The CDR3 is 13 amino acids. V lost 2 bases to trimming and J lost 7 bases; unmatched junction nucleotides: 1. Germline CDR1 reads SNHLY; CDR2 reads FYNNEI. CDR3 sequence: CASSEPSGREQYF. CDR3 bases: TGTGCCAGCAGTGAACCTAGCGGGAGGGAGCAGTACTTC.

The chain joins TRBV24-1 to TRBJ1-5; perhaps TRBD1 as D (5 bases). Trimming pared 3 bases from V and 7 bases from J, leaving 9 bases between. Germline V lookup: CDR1 KGHDR, CDR2 SFDVKD. The CDR3 is made up of 13 amino acids. The CDR3 sequence is CATSDAGFQPQHF. As DNA, the CDR3 is TGTGCCACCAGTGATGCAGGGTTCCAGCCCCAGCATTTT.